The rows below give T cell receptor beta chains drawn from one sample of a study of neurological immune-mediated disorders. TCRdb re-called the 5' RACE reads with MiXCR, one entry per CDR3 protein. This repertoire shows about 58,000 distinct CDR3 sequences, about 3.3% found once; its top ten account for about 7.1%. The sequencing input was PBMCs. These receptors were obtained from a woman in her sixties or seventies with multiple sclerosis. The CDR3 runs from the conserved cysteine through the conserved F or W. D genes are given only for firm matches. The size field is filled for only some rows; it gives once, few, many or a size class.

TGTGCCAGCAGGGGTTGGGGGGCCGGGGAGACCCAGTACTTC	CASRGWGAGETQYF	many	TRBV6-5	TRBJ2-5	-
TGCGCCAGCAGCCAAACCAACTGGCGGGGGAAATACAATGAGCAGTTCTTC	CASSQTNWRGKYNEQFF	many	TRBV4-3	TRBJ2-1	TRBD2
TGCAGTGTCCCCAGGGGGCAACGAAGCTACACCTTC	CSVPRGQRSYTF	many	TRBV20-1	TRBJ1-2	TRBD1
TGCGCCAGCAGCTTGGGATCCGGACTAGCTCGCCAAGAGACCCAGTACTTC	CASSLGSGLARQETQYF	many	TRBV5-1	TRBJ2-5	TRBD2
TGCGCCACCTCCCTGGGACAGGGCTACGAGCAGTACTTC	CATSLGQGYEQYF	many	TRBV5-1	TRBJ2-7	TRBD1
TGTGCCAGCAGCCAAGGTGGAGACGATTCACCCCTCCACTTT	CASSQGGDDSPLHF	many	TRBV3-1	TRBJ1-6	-
TGTGCCAGCAGTTTTTCCCCAGCTGGAGAGACCCAGTACTTC	CASSFSPAGETQYF	many	TRBV12-3/TRBV12-4	TRBJ2-5	-
TGTGCCGTCAGACAGGGAAACTACGAGCAGTACTTC	CAVRQGNYEQYF	many	TRBV6-1	TRBJ2-7	TRBD1
TGTGCCAGCAGCTTAGTGTCTCCAGGGGCCACCTTCGGGGAGCTGTTTTTT	CASSLVSPGATFGELFF	many	TRBV7-2	TRBJ2-2	-
TGTGCCAGCAGTGACGGGGGGATAGACTCTGGGGCCAACGTCCTGACTTTC	CASSDGGIDSGANVLTF	many	TRBV6-4	TRBJ2-6	-
TGCAGTCCGAACCAGGGACAGACCTACGAGCAGTACTTC	CSPNQGQTYEQYF	many	TRBV20-1	TRBJ2-7	TRBD1
TGTGCCAGCAGCGTCACAGGGATCGAGGAAAAACTGTTTTTT	CASSVTGIEEKLFF	many	TRBV9	TRBJ1-4	-
TGTGCCAGCAGCTTTACTAGCGGGAGTTACAATGAGCAGTTCTTC	CASSFTSGSYNEQFF	many	TRBV7-3	TRBJ2-1	TRBD2
TGTGCCAGCAGCCAACAGGACAGGCTGGAGGGAGAGACCCAGTACTTC	CASSQQDRLEGETQYF	many	TRBV3-1	TRBJ2-5	-
TGCAGCACGACAACAGGGGGGACTGAAAAACTGTTTTTT	CSTTTGGTEKLFF	many	TRBV29-1	TRBJ1-4	TRBD1
TGTGCCAGCAGCTTAGACCCTAGGAGCACAGATACGCAGTATTTT	CASSLDPRSTDTQYF	many	TRBV7-2	TRBJ2-3	-
TGTGCCAGCAGTTCCAGGGGAACTCAGCCCCAGCATTTT	CASSSRGTQPQHF	many	TRBV12-3/TRBV12-4	TRBJ1-5	-
TGCAGCGTGGAGACAGGGAACTACGAGCAGTACTTC	CSVETGNYEQYF	many	TRBV29-1	TRBJ2-7	TRBD1
TGTGCCAGCAGTCTAGACAGCTACGAGCAGTACTTC	CASSLDSYEQYF	many	TRBV12-3/TRBV12-4	TRBJ2-7	-
TGTGCCAGCAGTAACGGGGGAGCTGGGGCCAACGTCCTGACTTTC	CASSNGGAGANVLTF	many	TRBV6-5	TRBJ2-6	-
TGTGCCAGCAGCTTATATTACGGGGGGCAGTATTTT	CASSLYYGGQYF	many	TRBV7-2	TRBJ2-3	-
TGCAGCGTTTTCAGGGGGTACGAGCAGTACTTC	CSVFRGYEQYF	many	TRBV29-1	TRBJ2-7	TRBD1
TGCGCCAGCAGATTAGGGGGCCCACCCCACAATGAGCAGTTCTTC	CASRLGGPPHNEQFF	many	TRBV5-1	TRBJ2-1	TRBD1
TGCAGTGCTAGAGATTTGGGGTCCTATGGCTACACCTTC	CSARDLGSYGYTF	many	TRBV20-1	TRBJ1-2	-
TGCGCCAGCAGCTTGGGCTGGGGGAACGAGCAGTACTTC	CASSLGWGNEQYF	many	TRBV5-1	TRBJ2-7	-
TGCGCCAGCAGCAAATGGACAGATACTTTCGACGAGCAGTACTTC	CASSKWTDTFDEQYF	many	TRBV5-1	TRBJ2-7	-
TGCGCCAGCAGCTTGGCAGGGCAGGGGTTCTATGAGCAGTTCTTC	CASSLAGQGFYEQFF	many	TRBV5-1	TRBJ2-1	-
TGTGCCAGCAGCCTAGCGGGAGGGCCGGACGAGCAGTACTTC	CASSLAGGPDEQYF	many	TRBV12-3/TRBV12-4	TRBJ2-7	TRBD2
TGCAGTGCTAGCGGCCCTACAGGGGGCTTAAACTATGGCTACACCTTC	CSASGPTGGLNYGYTF	many	TRBV20-1	TRBJ1-2	TRBD1
TGTGCCAGCAGCCCGACGACTAGTTCCGAGCAGTACTTC	CASSPTTSSEQYF	many	TRBV11-2	TRBJ2-7	-
TGTGCCACCAGCAGAGATTTCGGCATTCAGTACTTC	CATSRDFGIQYF	many	TRBV15	TRBJ2-4	-
TGCAGTGCTAGTGACGGGTCTGGAAACACCATATATTTT	CSASDGSGNTIYF	many	TRBV20-1	TRBJ1-3	-
TGCGCCAGCAGCCGGGTGGGCCTGCGGGCTTTCTTT	CASSRVGLRAFF	many	TRBV5-1	TRBJ1-1	-
TGCAGTGCTAGCATAATTTTTAGCGGGAGCCCCGGAAATGAGCAGTTCTTC	CSASIIFSGSPGNEQFF	many	TRBV20-1	TRBJ2-1	TRBD2
TGTGCCAGCAGGTTCTTAGCGGGGGGGCTGAATGAGCAGTTCTTC	CASRFLAGGLNEQFF	many	TRBV6-5	TRBJ2-1	TRBD2
TGTGCCAGCATGGGTCCAGCGGCCCGGGCAGATACGCAGTATTTT	CASMGPAARADTQYF	many	TRBV25-1	TRBJ2-3	-
TGCAGGAGCCAGCGGGACCCAACTCTCTACAATGAGCAGTTCTTC	CRSQRDPTLYNEQFF	many	TRBV20-1	TRBJ2-1	TRBD2
TGTGCCAGTAGCCCTAGCGTGACAGGGTTTGATCAGCCCCAGCATTTT	CASSPSVTGFDQPQHF	-	TRBV19	TRBJ1-5	TRBD1
TGCGCCAGCAGCTTGGGGCAGGGTGAAGCTTTCTTT	CASSLGQGEAFF	many	TRBV5-1	TRBJ1-1	-
TGCAGTGCTAGAGTCATAGGGGAACGATTCCGGGGCTACACCTTC	CSARVIGERFRGYTF	many	TRBV20-1	TRBJ1-2	-
TGTGCCAGTAGTATGGTGGCGGGACAGGGTACAGATACGCAGTATTTT	CASSMVAGQGTDTQYF	few	TRBV19	TRBJ2-3	TRBD1
TGCAGTGCTAAACCTTGGGGGATAGCTTTCTTT	CSAKPWGIAFF	many	TRBV20-1	TRBJ1-1	-
TGTGCCAGCAGCTCGAGCTTGCGAAACTATGGCTACACCTTC	CASSSSLRNYGYTF	many	TRBV5-5	TRBJ1-2	-
TGTGCCATCAGTGCAGTACAGGGTTACACCATATATTTT	CAISAVQGYTIYF	many	TRBV10-3	TRBJ1-3	-